The rows below give T cell receptor beta chains drawn from one sample of a study of cytomegalovirus exposure and HLA in healthy donors. Data came from immunoSEQ multiplex PCR; TCRdb stores just in-frame clones and leaves some out. Among roughly 110,000 clones listed, roughly four fifths were seen once. Sequencing was performed on PBMCs. These receptors originate from a man between 60 and 75 years old in good health and CMV-seronegative. CDR3s include the opening cysteine and the closing phenylalanine or tryptophan. The D gene is left open where the match is weak. Clone size, where shown, is once, few, many, or a class for clones that have expanded.

abundance: NA
d_gene: TRBD1
j_gene: TRBJ1-1
v_gene: TRBV27
CDR3aa: CASRSTGGVFNTEAFF
CDR3nt: TGTGCCAGCAGGTCGACAGGGGGCGTATTTAACACTGAAGCTTTCTTT

abundance: NA
d_gene: TRBD1
j_gene: TRBJ2-3
v_gene: TRBV19
CDR3aa: CASRFQGATDTQYF
CDR3nt: TGTGCCAGTAGATTTCAGGGGGCAACAGATACGCAGTATTTT

abundance: once
d_gene: NA
j_gene: TRBJ1-1
v_gene: TRBV6-6
CDR3aa: CASQGSNTEAFF
CDR3nt: TGTGCCAGCCAGGGGTCGAACACTGAAGCTTTCTTT

abundance: NA
d_gene: NA
j_gene: TRBJ1-2
v_gene: TRBV7-2
CDR3aa: CASSFTLGRYGYTF
CDR3nt: TGTGCCAGCAGCTTTACTCTCGGGAGGTATGGCTACACCTTC

abundance: NA
d_gene: NA
j_gene: TRBJ1-2
v_gene: TRBV14
CDR3aa: CASSARRTANTIYGYTF
CDR3nt: TGTGCCAGCAGCGCTCGTCGGACAGCGAACACTATCTATGGCTACACCTTC

abundance: few
d_gene: TRBD1
j_gene: TRBJ1-1
v_gene: TRBV6-6
CDR3aa: CASRPTGLNTEAFF
CDR3nt: TGTGCCAGCAGGCCGACAGGGTTGAACACTGAAGCTTTCTTT

abundance: NA
d_gene: NA
j_gene: TRBJ2-2
v_gene: TRBV18
CDR3aa: CASSPQDSTGELFF
CDR3nt: TGTGCCAGCTCACCCCAAGACAGCACCGGGGAGCTGTTTTTT

abundance: NA
d_gene: NA
j_gene: TRBJ2-1
v_gene: TRBV7-9
CDR3aa: CASSLRGNEQFF
CDR3nt: TGTGCCAGCAGCTTAAGGGGAAATGAGCAGTTCTTC

abundance: NA
d_gene: NA
j_gene: TRBJ2-2
v_gene: TRBV18
CDR3aa: CASSPSLGGTGELFF
CDR3nt: TGTGCCAGCTCACCGTCCCTAGGGGGAACCGGGGAGCTGTTTTTT

abundance: NA
d_gene: TRBD2
j_gene: TRBJ2-5
v_gene: TRBV5-1
CDR3aa: CASSLGLAGGETQYF
CDR3nt: TGCGCCAGCAGCTTGGGACTAGCGGGGGGAGAGACCCAGTACTTC

abundance: NA
d_gene: TRBD2
j_gene: TRBJ2-5
v_gene: TRBV7-9
CDR3aa: CASSRLGRGVQETQYF
CDR3nt: TGTGCCAGCAGCCGCTTGGGGCGGGGGGTTCAAGAGACCCAGTACTTC

abundance: NA
d_gene: TRBD1
j_gene: TRBJ2-7
v_gene: TRBV11-3
CDR3aa: CASSADRGRQEQYF
CDR3nt: TGTGCCAGCAGCGCGGACAGGGGGCGTCAAGAGCAGTACTTC

abundance: NA
d_gene: TRBD2
j_gene: TRBJ2-1
v_gene: TRBV15
CDR3aa: CATSNGGSGGYEQFF
CDR3nt: TGTGCCACCAGCAACGGCGGTAGCGGGGGCTATGAGCAGTTCTTC

abundance: NA
d_gene: TRBD1
j_gene: TRBJ1-4
v_gene: TRBV15
CDR3aa: CATSRDQGRGDEKLFF
CDR3nt: TGTGCCACCAGCAGAGATCAGGGCAGGGGGGATGAAAAACTGTTTTTT

abundance: NA
d_gene: NA
j_gene: TRBJ2-1
v_gene: TRBV11-2
CDR3aa: CASSSRQPRYNEQFF
CDR3nt: TGTGCCAGCAGCTCCCGACAACCCCGTTACAATGAGCAGTTCTTC

abundance: NA
d_gene: TRBD1
j_gene: TRBJ1-2
v_gene: TRBV2
CDR3aa: CASSLDRGHYGYTF
CDR3nt: TGTGCCAGCAGCCTGGACAGGGGGCACTATGGCTACACCTTC

abundance: NA
d_gene: NA
j_gene: TRBJ1-1
v_gene: TRBV9
CDR3aa: CASSQGGDFNTEAFF
CDR3nt: TGTGCCAGCAGCCAAGGAGGGGACTTCAACACTGAAGCTTTCTTT

abundance: NA
d_gene: NA
j_gene: TRBJ1-1
v_gene: TRBV2
CDR3aa: CASRNHMFTEAFF
CDR3nt: TGTGCCAGCAGGAATCACATGTTCACTGAAGCTTTCTTT

abundance: NA
d_gene: NA
j_gene: TRBJ1-1
v_gene: TRBV29-1
CDR3aa: CSVAVGGDTEAFF
CDR3nt: TGCAGCGTTGCTGTGGGGGGGGACACTGAAGCTTTCTTT

abundance: NA
d_gene: NA
j_gene: TRBJ2-1
v_gene: TRBV9
CDR3aa: CASSFGQTNEQFF
CDR3nt: TGTGCCAGCAGCTTTGGACAAACCAATGAGCAGTTCTTC

abundance: NA
d_gene: TRBD2
j_gene: TRBJ2-5
v_gene: TRBV9
CDR3aa: CASSASGGETQYF
CDR3nt: TGTGCCAGCAGCGCTAGCGGGGGGGAGACCCAGTACTTC

abundance: NA
d_gene: TRBD1
j_gene: TRBJ2-1
v_gene: TRBV6-5
CDR3aa: CASSYRRGRSYNEQFF
CDR3nt: TGTGCCAGCAGTTATAGAAGGGGGCGGTCCTACAATGAGCAGTTCTTC

abundance: NA
d_gene: NA
j_gene: TRBJ2-7
v_gene: TRBV7-2
CDR3aa: CASSPDRRYSYEQYF
CDR3nt: TGTGCCAGCAGCCCGGACAGAAGATACTCCTACGAGCAGTACTTC

abundance: few
d_gene: TRBD1
j_gene: TRBJ1-2
v_gene: TRBV9
CDR3aa: CASSVPQGWSGYTF
CDR3nt: TGTGCCAGCAGCGTACCACAGGGGTGGAGTGGCTACACCTTC

abundance: NA
d_gene: TRBD2
j_gene: TRBJ2-4
v_gene: TRBV19
CDR3aa: CASSISTGTSGLAKNIQYF
CDR3nt: TGTGCCAGTAGTATCTCGACTGGGACTAGCGGGTTAGCCAAAAACATTCAGTACTTC

abundance: NA
d_gene: NA
j_gene: TRBJ1-1
v_gene: TRBV6-5
CDR3aa: CASRIDRQTNTEAFF
CDR3nt: TGTGCCAGCAGAATTGACCGACAGACGAACACTGAAGCTTTCTTT

abundance: NA
d_gene: TRBD2
j_gene: TRBJ2-5
v_gene: TRBV4-1
CDR3aa: CASSRTETSGGGQETQYF
CDR3nt: TGCGCCAGCAGCCGCACAGAGACTAGCGGGGGGGGACAAGAGACCCAGTACTTC

abundance: NA
d_gene: TRBD2
j_gene: TRBJ2-3
v_gene: TRBV7-9
CDR3aa: CASSDTSGGATTQYF
CDR3nt: TGTGCCAGCAGCGACACTAGCGGGGGGGCCACTACGCAGTATTTT

abundance: few
d_gene: TRBD1
j_gene: TRBJ1-4
v_gene: TRBV6-1
CDR3aa: CASSAQTGGGEKLFF
CDR3nt: TGTGCCAGCAGTGCCCAGACAGGGGGCGGGGAAAAACTGTTTTTT

abundance: NA
d_gene: TRBD2
j_gene: TRBJ2-5
v_gene: TRBV9
CDR3aa: CASSPQGLAGGGETQYF
CDR3nt: TGTGCCAGCAGCCCCCAGGGACTAGCGGGAGGAGGGGAGACCCAGTACTTC

abundance: NA
d_gene: NA
j_gene: TRBJ2-3
v_gene: TRBV5-1
CDR3aa: CASSLAPSRTDTQYF
CDR3nt: TGCGCCAGCAGCCTTGCGCCTAGCAGGACAGATACGCAGTATTTT

abundance: NA
d_gene: TRBD1
j_gene: TRBJ1-3
v_gene: TRBV12-5
CDR3aa: CASGLPNRGIENTIYF
CDR3nt: TGTGCTAGTGGTTTGCCAAACAGGGGAATCGAAAACACCATATATTTT

abundance: NA
d_gene: TRBD1
j_gene: TRBJ2-1
v_gene: TRBV5-5
CDR3aa: CASSYGQGKGGEQFF
CDR3nt: TGTGCCAGCAGCTATGGACAGGGGAAAGGAGGTGAGCAGTTCTTC

abundance: NA
d_gene: TRBD2
j_gene: TRBJ2-1
v_gene: TRBV11-3
CDR3aa: CASSVGRTSGGAGNEQFF
CDR3nt: TGTGCCAGCAGCGTAGGTAGGACTAGCGGGGGGGCCGGCAATGAGCAGTTCTTC

abundance: NA
d_gene: TRBD1
j_gene: TRBJ1-4
v_gene: TRBV28
CDR3aa: CASSRFVGQGNEKLFF
CDR3nt: TGTGCCAGCAGCCGTTTCGTGGGACAGGGTAATGAAAAACTGTTTTTT

abundance: NA
d_gene: NA
j_gene: TRBJ1-5
v_gene: TRBV2
CDR3aa: CASSQLDSNQPQHF
CDR3nt: TGTGCCAGCAGCCAACTCGATAGCAATCAGCCCCAGCATTTT

abundance: NA
d_gene: NA
j_gene: TRBJ1-4
v_gene: TRBV6-5
CDR3aa: CASTSQGLGEKLFF
CDR3nt: TGTGCCAGCACCTCCCAGGGGCTGGGGGAAAAACTGTTTTTT

abundance: few
d_gene: NA
j_gene: TRBJ1-2
v_gene: TRBV5-5
CDR3aa: CASSLLYGYTF
CDR3nt: TGTGCCAGCAGCCTCCTCTATGGCTACACCTTC

abundance: once
d_gene: NA
j_gene: TRBJ2-7
v_gene: TRBV6-1
CDR3aa: CASSEPQNSGEQYF
CDR3nt: TGTGCCAGCAGTGAGCCTCAAAACTCCGGCGAGCAGTACTTC

abundance: NA
d_gene: TRBD1
j_gene: TRBJ2-6
v_gene: TRBV6-1
CDR3aa: CASSEQGANSGANVLTF
CDR3nt: TGTGCCAGCAGTGAACAGGGGGCCAACTCTGGGGCCAACGTCCTGACTTTC

abundance: NA
d_gene: TRBD2
j_gene: TRBJ2-1
v_gene: TRBV11-2
CDR3aa: CASRSLAGAGNEQFF
CDR3nt: TGTGCCAGCAGATCCCTAGCGGGGGCGGGGAATGAGCAGTTCTTC

abundance: NA
d_gene: NA
j_gene: TRBJ1-5
v_gene: TRBV7-9
CDR3aa: CASSLGLGASNQPQHF
CDR3nt: TGTGCCAGCAGCTTAGGCCTGGGGGCTAGCAATCAGCCCCAGCATTTT

abundance: NA
d_gene: NA
j_gene: TRBJ1-5
v_gene: TRBV5-1
CDR3aa: CASSSAGDQPQHF
CDR3nt: TGCGCCAGCAGCTCGGCAGGGGATCAGCCCCAGCATTTT

abundance: NA
d_gene: NA
j_gene: TRBJ1-1
v_gene: TRBV28
CDR3aa: CASSFAGRNTEAFF
CDR3nt: TGTGCCAGCAGTTTCGCAGGTCGGAACACTGAAGCTTTCTTT

abundance: NA
d_gene: NA
j_gene: TRBJ2-7
v_gene: TRBV7-8
CDR3aa: CASTLPGRGGEQYF
CDR3nt: TGTGCCAGCACCTTGCCGGGCAGGGGCGGCGAGCAGTACTTC

abundance: NA
d_gene: NA
j_gene: TRBJ1-2
v_gene: TRBV30
CDR3aa: CAWNGPNYGYTF
CDR3nt: TGTGCCTGGAACGGTCCTAACTATGGCTACACCTTC

abundance: NA
d_gene: NA
j_gene: TRBJ2-2
v_gene: TRBV5-4
CDR3aa: CASQDSYTGELFF
CDR3nt: TGTGCCAGCCAGGACAGTTATACCGGGGAGCTGTTTTTT

abundance: NA
d_gene: TRBD2
j_gene: TRBJ2-7
v_gene: TRBV27
CDR3aa: CASKLSREAFSYEQYF
CDR3nt: TGTGCCAGCAAACTATCTCGGGAGGCATTCTCCTACGAGCAGTACTTC

abundance: NA
d_gene: TRBD1
j_gene: TRBJ1-6
v_gene: TRBV7-2
CDR3aa: CASSPRDRGNSPLHF
CDR3nt: TGTGCCAGCAGCCCCCGGGACAGAGGGAATTCACCCCTCCACTTT

abundance: few
d_gene: NA
j_gene: TRBJ1-5
v_gene: TRBV6-1
CDR3aa: CASRLDWAGQPQHF
CDR3nt: TGTGCCAGCAGGCTGGATTGGGCGGGTCAGCCCCAGCATTTT

abundance: NA
d_gene: NA
j_gene: TRBJ1-4
v_gene: TRBV15
CDR3aa: CATSREGGGSGEKLFF
CDR3nt: TGTGCCACCAGCAGAGAGGGCGGGGGGTCGGGTGAAAAACTGTTTTTT

abundance: NA
d_gene: NA
j_gene: TRBJ1-2
v_gene: TRBV7-2
CDR3aa: CASSFGTLYGYTF
CDR3nt: TGTGCCAGCAGCTTCGGGACACTCTATGGCTACACCTTC

abundance: once
d_gene: TRBD1
j_gene: TRBJ1-5
v_gene: TRBV7-9
CDR3aa: CASSLRGTGNNQPQHF
CDR3nt: TGTGCCAGCAGCTTAAGGGGGACAGGTAACAATCAGCCCCAGCATTTT

abundance: once
d_gene: TRBD2
j_gene: TRBJ2-5
v_gene: TRBV18
CDR3aa: CASSPPGTTQETQYF
CDR3nt: TGTGCCAGCTCACCACCAGGGACTACTCAAGAGACCCAGTACTTC

abundance: once
d_gene: NA
j_gene: TRBJ1-1
v_gene: TRBV5-1
CDR3aa: CASSFKEGPLSTEAFF
CDR3nt: TGCGCCAGCAGCTTCAAGGAGGGACCGCTGAGCACTGAAGCTTTCTTT

abundance: NA
d_gene: NA
j_gene: TRBJ2-3
v_gene: TRBV29-1
CDR3aa: CGVELGPDTQYF
CDR3nt: TGCGGCGTTGAATTGGGCCCGGATACGCAGTATTTT

abundance: NA
d_gene: NA
j_gene: TRBJ1-2
v_gene: TRBV25-1
CDR3aa: CASSQSFGDGYTF
CDR3nt: TGTGCCAGCAGTCAAAGCTTCGGAGATGGCTACACCTTC

abundance: once
d_gene: NA
j_gene: TRBJ2-2
v_gene: TRBV11-3
CDR3aa: CASSFGQGTGELFF
CDR3nt: TGTGCCAGCAGCTTTGGTCAGGGCACCGGGGAGCTGTTTTTT

abundance: few
d_gene: NA
j_gene: TRBJ1-6
v_gene: TRBV7-9
CDR3aa: CAGGVGDSYNSPLHF
CDR3nt: TGTGCCGGCGGGGTAGGGGATTCCTATAATTCACCCCTCCACTTT

abundance: NA
d_gene: TRBD2
j_gene: TRBJ2-1
v_gene: TRBV2
CDR3aa: CASSEGLAGFNEQFF
CDR3nt: TGTGCCAGCAGTGAGGGACTAGCGGGATTCAATGAGCAGTTCTTC